Presented here are 20 T cell receptor beta chains from one specimen sequenced in a study of cytomegalovirus exposure and HLA in healthy donors (dated by TCRdb to 2017 to 2019). Receptor libraries were prepared by the immunoSEQ multiplex PCR assay. A mixture of 60 forward primers for TCR Vbeta segments and 13 reverse primers for TCR Jbeta segments was used in the multiplex PCR. TCRdb took over this immuneACCESS table, retaining in-frame rearrangements with V and J assigned. Such tables are incomplete; in checked studies, under half of the missing clones stem from an unresolved V gene, and the remainder is unexplained. This sample holds hundreds of thousands of clones; over 65% were observed only once. The ten largest clones represent 2.7% of the sample. Sequencing input: PBMCs. The receptor source for this set is a woman aged 55-70 years in good health and CMV-seropositive.

In its sample, this clone was seen a few times. The CDR3 DNA reads TGCGCCAGCAGTGAGGCGGGAGGGCCGGGGAATGAGCAGTTCTTC. It yields the protein CASSEAGGPGNEQFF. The chain recombines TRBV10-2 with TRBJ2-1, with 9 positions matching TRBD2. J was trimmed by 7 bases and V by 2 bases; bases with no gene match: 6. Germline lookup yields CDR1 WSHSY and CDR2 SAAADI. The CDR3 runs 15 residues.

This chain links TRBV11-2 with TRBJ1-1; maybe TRBD1 (5 bases). V lost 4 bases, J lost 6 bases, and 6 bases lay in between. Looked up from germline, CDR1 is SGHAT and CDR2 is FQNNGV. The CDR3 is 11 residues long. CDR3 DNA: TGTGCCAGCAGCTCACAGGCTGAAGCTTTCTTT. This encodes CASSSQAEAFF.

V is TRBV7-2 and J is TRBJ2-7; 7 nucleotides align to TRBD1. Germline CDR1 is SGHTA and CDR2 is FQGNSA. V gave up 2 bases and J gave up 4 bases; unmatched junction bases: 5. The CDR3 loop spans 14 amino acids. The CDR3 reads CASSLQGGGYEQYF. CDR3 nucleotides: TGTGCCAGCAGCTTACAAGGGGGCGGGTACGAGCAGTACTTC.

This clone was counted between two and nine times. The rearrangement links TRBV6-1 to TRBJ1-5; D is unclear. Trimming took off 1 base at V and 7 bases at J, with 17 bases between the two ends. This CDR3 region has 16 residues. Germline-derived CDR1 and CDR2 are MNHNS and SASEGT. DNA of the CDR3: TGTGCCAGCAGTGAAGAAGGTGGCGGGGTGGGACAGCCCCAGCATTTT. Protein: CASSEEGGGVGQPQHF.

J is TRBJ2-6 and V is TRBV6-5; possible D gene TRBD1, 6 bases. V was clipped by 2 bases and J by 13 bases, with 12 bases between them. The CDR3 has 13 amino acids. The germline CDR1 and CDR2 sequences are MNHEY and SVGAGI. The CDR3 is CASSYGDRSVLTF. The CDR3 DNA sequence: TGTGCCAGCAGTTACGGTGACAGGTCAGTCCTGACTTTC.

This CDR3 reads CAWSLRDRKNTEAFF. Here the CDR3 DNA reads TGTGCCTGGAGTTTGAGGGACAGAAAGAACACTGAAGCTTTCTTT. The chain recombines TRBV30 with TRBJ1-1; 7 bases agree with TRBD1. The V segment lost 2 bases and the J segment 1 base; nucleotides outside the gene matches: 7. CDR1 is GTSNPN, CDR2 SVGIG, per germline (reference sequence). The CDR3 runs to 15 residues.

This clone was seen a handful of times. The genes are TRBV5-8 and TRBJ2-3, with D possibly matching TRBD2 (5 bases). The CDR3 runs 14 residues. V was cut by 6 bases and J by 4 bases, with 15 bases left in between. The germline CDR1 and CDR2 sequences are SGHTS and YDEGEE. The CDR3 DNA sequence: TGTGCCAGCAACTGGGTCGGGGTGGCAGATACGCAGTATTTT. Amino acids: CASNWVGVADTQYF.

The chain uses TRBV11-2 and TRBJ2-5; D is possibly TRBD1 (6 bases). Germline values: CDR1 SGHAT, CDR2 FQNNGV. The V gene lost 5 bases and the J gene lost 4 bases, with 11 bases spanning the gap. This CDR3 comprises 13 residues. For the CDR3, the DNA is TGTGCCAGCAGCCCAGGGGTAGGAGAGACCCAGTACTTC. Its translation is CASSPGVGETQYF.

The V gene is TRBV2, the J gene TRBJ1-3, with D tentatively TRBD1 (5 bases). Germline values: CDR1 SNHLY, CDR2 FYNNEI. The CDR3 extends over 14 amino acids. The ends were cut back, 8 bases at V and 2 bases at J, with 13 bases in the middle. CDR3 amino acids: CASASEGAGNTIYF. For the CDR3, the DNA is TGTGCCAGCGCAAGTGAAGGGGCTGGAAACACCATATATTTT.

The CDR3 sequence is CATSRDGWTASSYNEQFF. For the CDR3, the DNA is TGTGCCACCAGCAGAGATGGATGGACAGCAAGCTCCTACAATGAGCAGTTCTTC. The chain has TRBV15 and TRBJ2-1, with D maybe TRBD1 (6 bases). Trimming removed 0 bases at V and 0 bases at J, with 15 bases between. The CDR3 runs 18 residues. CDR1 LNHNV and CDR2 YYDKDF come from the germline V gene (reference sequence).

The chain employs TRBV5-5 and TRBJ2-7; D possibly corresponds to TRBD2 (5 bases). Germline loops: CDR1 SGHKS, CDR2 YYEKEE (reference sequence). V lost 6 bases to trimming and J lost 2 bases, with 15 bases between them. This CDR3 is 14 amino acids long. CDR3 nucleotides: TGTGCCAGCAACCTAAGGCAGCGGCCCTACGAGCAGTACTTC. Translated, it gives CASNLRQRPYEQYF. Full variable domain (rest looked up from reference TRBV5-5 and TRBJ2-7): DAGVTQSPTHLIKTRGQQVTLRCSPISGHKSVSWYQQVLGQGPQFIFQYYEKEERGRGNFPDRFSARQFPNYSSELNVNALLLGDSALYLCASNLRQRPYEQYFGPGTRLTVT.

The rearrangement links TRBV29-1 to TRBJ2-3; TRBD1 matches 9 bases. Germline lookup yields CDR1 SQVTM and CDR2 ANQGSEA. The ends lost 4 bases at V and 6 bases at J; junction bases unmatched: 8. This CDR3 is built from 14 residues. The CDR3, as DNA: TGCAGCGTTGGGGGACAGGGAGAAGCGGATACGCAGTATTTT. Protein: CSVGGQGEADTQYF.

This sequence joins TRBV7-3 and TRBJ2-2; D not certain. V was shortened by 3 bases and J by 6 bases, with 8 bases between the two germline ends. Germline-derived CDR1 and CDR2 are SGHTA and FQGTGA. The CDR3 loop spans 13 amino acids. CDR3 protein: CASSFRGPGELFF. Written as DNA, the CDR3 is TGTGCCAGCAGCTTTCGAGGCCCCGGGGAGCTGTTTTTT.

J is TRBJ1-1 and V is TRBV11-2; D possibly corresponds to TRBD1 (5 bases). This CDR3 region has 14 residues. The germline V gene encodes CDR1 SGHAT and CDR2 FQNNGV. The V gene lost 5 bases and the J gene lost 10 bases, with 20 bases spanning the gap. The CDR3 here is CASSPYPQAPRAFF. CDR3 DNA sequence: TGTGCCAGCAGCCCTTATCCACAGGCCCCCCGAGCTTTCTTT.

The chain recombines TRBV7-2 with TRBJ2-5; perhaps TRBD2 as D (6 bases). The length of the CDR3 is 14 residues. V was clipped by 0 bases and J by 14 bases, with 19 bases between them. Looked up from germline, CDR1 is SGHTA and CDR2 is FQGNSA. The CDR3 DNA is TGTGCCAGCAGCTTAGCGGGGGTTGTGGCGGGGATTTACTTC. It specifies CASSLAGVVAGIYF.

This clone was detected once. The chain is built from TRBV5-1 and TRBJ2-3; 8 bases fit TRBD2. After removal of 3 bases from V and 1 base from J, the junction contained 10 bases not matched to a gene. The V gene's germline CDR1 is SGHRS and CDR2 YFSETQ. CDR3 length: 17 amino acids. The CDR3 is CASSSRDPGGGTDTQYF. CDR3 coding DNA: TGCGCCAGCAGCTCACGGGACCCCGGGGGGGGCACAGATACGCAGTATTTT. Variable domain in full (rest from reference TRBV5-1 and TRBJ2-3): KAGVTQTPRYLIKTRGQQVTLSCSPISGHRSVSWYQQTPGQGLQFLFEYFSETQRNKGNFPGRFSGRQFSNSRSEMNVSTLELGDSALYLCASSSRDPGGGTDTQYFGPGTRLTVL.

The chain carries TRBV10-3 and TRBJ2-7; unclear D gene. Germline CDR1 and CDR2: ENHRY and SYGVKD. This CDR3 is built from 15 residues. V was trimmed by 0 bases and J by 1 base, leaving 10 bases between them. The CDR3: CAISESLGGSYEQYF. Written as DNA, the CDR3 is TGTGCCATCAGTGAGTCCCTCGGCGGTTCCTACGAGCAGTACTTC.

A few counts support this clone. V gene TRBV7-9 combines with J gene TRBJ2-3, with 7 nucleotides matching TRBD2. The V segment lost 1 base and the J segment 1 base; nucleotides outside the gene matches: 2. CDR1 and CDR2 (germline): SEHNR, FQNEAQ (reference sequence). The CDR3 contains 15 residues. Written as DNA, the CDR3 is TGTGCCAGCAGCTTAGTGGGACTACGCACAGATACGCAGTATTTT. It encodes CASSLVGLRTDTQYF.

The V and J genes are TRBV14 and TRBJ2-4, with D unresolved. Germline V gives CDR1 SGHDN, CDR2 FVKESK. The CDR3 is made up of 19 amino acids. V lost 4 bases and J 7 bases, leaving 29 bases between the germline ends. CDR3 nucleotide sequence: TGTGCCAGCAGCCCCCGGATCCGGGTCCAGATGGCCTTCCGGAACATTCAGTACTTC. Translated, it gives CASSPRIRVQMAFRNIQYF.

The CDR3 DNA reads TGTGCCTGGAGTCCAGGGATCAACTATGGCTACACCTTC. Protein sequence: CAWSPGINYGYTF. The rearrangement uses TRBV30 and TRBJ1-2; D is possibly TRBD1 (5 bases). This CDR3 has 13 amino acids. Trimming took off 2 bases at V and 2 bases at J, with 9 bases between the two ends. CDR1 is GTSNPN, CDR2 SVGIG, per germline (reference sequence). The full variable domain, rest sourced from reference TRBV30 and TRBJ1-2, is SQTIHQWPATLVQPVGSPLSLECTVEGTSNPNLYWYRQAAGRGLQLLFYSVGIGQISSEVPQNLSASRPQDRQFILSSKKLLLSDSGFYLCAWSPGINYGYTFGSGTRLTVV.